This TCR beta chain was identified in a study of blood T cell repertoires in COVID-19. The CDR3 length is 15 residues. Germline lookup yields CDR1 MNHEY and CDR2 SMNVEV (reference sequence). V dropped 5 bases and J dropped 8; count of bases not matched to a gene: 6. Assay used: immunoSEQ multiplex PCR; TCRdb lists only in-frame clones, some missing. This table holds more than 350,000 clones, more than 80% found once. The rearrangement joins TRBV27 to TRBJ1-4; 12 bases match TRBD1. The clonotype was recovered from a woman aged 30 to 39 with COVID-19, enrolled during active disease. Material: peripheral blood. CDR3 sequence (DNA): TGTGCCAGCAGTCTGGGACAGGGGGCAAACGAAAAACTGTTTTTT. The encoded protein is CASSLGQGANEKLFF.